The next 26 T cell receptor beta chains were all read from a single sample in a study of T cells in localized non-small cell lung cancer (dated by TCRdb to 2018 to 2020). The library was built by means of the immunoSEQ multiplex PCR assay. The table was pulled from immuneACCESS by TCRdb, which kept in-frame rearrangements only. Such tables lose some clones; where checked, under half of the loss comes from unresolved V genes, and the rest has no known cause. This sample has about 1,100 clones in its table, and approximately 20% of those were observed once. The ten largest clones capture approximately 8.1% of the sample. The sequencing used lung tumor tissue, collected before any cancer treatment. The receptors shown here come from a female donor over 55 with stage I squamous cell lung carcinoma.

The V and J genes are TRBV19 and TRBJ1-4, with D perhaps TRBD1 (5 bases). This CDR3 has 18 residues. V was cut by 6 bases and J by 0 bases, with 20 bases left in between. Germline CDR1 reads LNHDA; CDR2 reads SQIVND (reference sequence). The CDR3 sequence: CASRITGTYTSTNEKLFF. CDR3 DNA sequence: TGTGCCAGTAGAATTACCGGGACCTACACTTCAACTAATGAAAAACTGTTTTTT. The complete variable domain, with remaining parts taken from reference TRBV19 and TRBJ1-4, reads DGGITQSPKYLFRKEGQNVTLSCEQNLNHDAMYWYRQDPGQGLRLIYYSQIVNDFQKGDIAEGYSVSREKKESFPLTVTSAQKNPTAFYLCASRITGTYTSTNEKLFFGSGTQLSVL.

This chain connects TRBV11-3 to TRBJ1-1; D remains ambiguous. This CDR3 comprises 15 residues. V was pared by 3 bases and J by 1 base, with 12 bases between. The germline gives CDR1 SGHNT, CDR2 YENEEA. CDR3 sequence reads: CASSFGPGGNTEAFF. The CDR3 coding sequence is TGTGCCAGCAGCTTCGGACCCGGAGGGAACACTGAAGCTTTCTTT.

This chain connects TRBV7-7 to TRBJ2-1, with D unresolved. This CDR3 is built from 14 residues. Trimming left V 3 bases short and J 2 bases short, with 8 bases between. Germline V lookup: CDR1 SSHAT, CDR2 FNYEAQ (reference sequence). The CDR3: CASSFTDAYNEQFF. The CDR3 DNA reads as TGTGCCAGCAGCTTCACGGATGCCTACAATGAGCAGTTCTTC.

This clone was seen a few times. This chain joins TRBV11-3 and TRBJ2-7; D could derive from TRBD1 or TRBD2 (6 bases each). There are 15 residues in the CDR3. V gave up 2 bases and J gave up 1 base, with 12 bases separating them. Germline-derived CDR1 and CDR2 are SGHNT and YENEEA. The CDR3 nucleotides read TGTGCCAGCAGCTTAAGGGGGAGGAGTTCCTACGAGCAGTACTTC. Translated: CASSLRGRSSYEQYF.

J is TRBJ2-1 and V is TRBV15, with D possibly matching TRBD1 (6 bases). CDR1 LNHNV and CDR2 YYDKDF come from the germline V gene (reference sequence). The CDR3 has 14 amino acids. Trimming took off 1 base at V and 7 bases at J, with 11 bases between the two ends. The CDR3 nucleotides are TGTGCCACCAGCAGAGGCTTTGACAGGAATGAGCAGTTCTTC. Its protein is CATSRGFDRNEQFF. The complete variable domain, with remaining parts taken from reference TRBV15 and TRBJ2-1, reads DAMVIQNPRYQVTQFGKPVTLSCSQTLNHNVMYWYQQKSSQAPKLLFHYYDKDFNNEADTPDNFQSRRPNTSFCFLDIRSPGLGDTAMYLCATSRGFDRNEQFFGPGTRLTVL.

The J gene is TRBJ2-7, the V gene TRBV25-1, with TRBD2 matching 7 bases. The CDR3 length is 16 residues. Per germline, CDR1 MGHDK and CDR2 SYGVNS. The V and J ends lost 7 bases and 0 bases, in that order; junction bases with no gene match: 12. The CDR3 loop reads CASTPGGWEGSYEQYF. As DNA, the CDR3 is TGTGCCAGCACCCCGGGGGGATGGGAGGGCTCCTACGAGCAGTACTTC.

V is TRBV6-8 and J is TRBJ1-5; D remains unclear. The CDR3 has 15 residues. Germline V gives CDR1 MNHGY, CDR2 SAAAGT. Trimming took 0 bases from V and 7 from J, leaving 13 bases between them. CDR3: CASSYSIAGNQPQHF. In DNA form, the CDR3 reads TGTGCCAGCAGTTACTCGATCGCGGGAAACCAGCCCCAGCATTTT.

This chain uses TRBV5-1 with TRBJ2-5; a weak D match, TRBD1 (8 bases). Trimming removed 3 bases from V and 5 bases from J, with 14 bases in between. This CDR3 is built from 14 residues. Germline loops: CDR1 SGHRS, CDR2 YFSETQ. CDR3 DNA sequence: TGCGCCAGCAGCTCGTTACAGGGGGGGGAGACCCAGTACTTC. Translation gives CASSSLQGGETQYF.

The J gene is TRBJ2-7, the V gene TRBV6-8, with 10 positions matching TRBD2. J gave up 5 bases and V 4 bases, and 5 bases lay outside the gene matches. The length of the CDR3 is 14 residues. In germline, CDR1 is MNHGY, CDR2 SAAAGT. CDR3 sequence: CASSFSGTSDEQYF. CDR3 coding DNA: TGTGCCAGCAGTTTTTCCGGGACTAGCGACGAGCAGTACTTC.

By share of the sample, this clone is medium-sized. The genes are TRBV9 and TRBJ2-5; 10 bases map to TRBD2. Trimming removed 5 bases from V and 5 bases from J; junction bases left unmatched: 12. The CDR3 runs to 16 residues. Germline V gene data show CDR1 as SGDLS and CDR2 as YYNGEE. The CDR3, as DNA: TGTGCCAGCAGTAAGCTAGCGGGAGTGGTAGCGGAGACCCAGTACTTC. This gives the protein CASSKLAGVVAETQYF.

The J gene is TRBJ2-1, the V gene TRBV11-3, with 10 bases identical to TRBD2. With V trimmed by 3 bases and J by 7 bases, 9 bases remained unmatched. The CDR3 has 16 amino acids. Germline V CDR1 and CDR2: SGHNT, YENEEA. The CDR3 loop is CASSLGEGSGRNEQFF. For the CDR3, the DNA is TGTGCCAGCAGCTTGGGTGAAGGTAGCGGGAGGAATGAGCAGTTCTTC.

V is TRBV30 and J is TRBJ2-7, with D maybe TRBD2 (6 bases). The germline CDR1 and CDR2 sequences are GTSNPN and SVGIG (reference sequence). Trimming stripped 0 bases from V and 6 bases from J, with 15 bases between. The length of the CDR3 is 14 residues. CDR3 loop: CAWSVGGTRGEQYF. The CDR3 region has the DNA TGTGCCTGGAGTGTCGGGGGAACGCGGGGCGAGCAGTACTTC.

The CDR3 here is CASRVVNTEAFF. CDR3 bases: TGTGCCAGCAGGGTAGTGAACACTGAAGCTTTCTTT. The gene calls are TRBV6-8 and TRBJ1-1; D is unresolved. The CDR3 is 12 residues long. The germline V and J ends were trimmed by 6 bases and 0 bases, with 5 bases remaining between them. Per germline, CDR1 MNHGY and CDR2 SAAAGT.

J is TRBJ1-1 and V is TRBV6-8, with D possibly matching TRBD1 (5 bases). CDR3 length: 13 residues. Trimming removed 7 bases from V and 1 base from J, with 10 bases in between. Germline V CDR1 and CDR2: MNHGY, SAAAGT. The CDR3 loop is CASKRQTNTEAFF. CDR3 DNA sequence: TGTGCCAGCAAGAGACAGACGAACACTGAAGCTTTCTTT.

This clone has only a few counts. The rearrangement uses TRBV11-3 and TRBJ2-7; 10 positions match TRBD1. This CDR3 has 15 amino acids. J gave up 2 bases and V 5 bases, and 6 bases lay outside the gene matches. The germline V gene encodes CDR1 SGHNT and CDR2 YENEEA. The CDR3 DNA sequence: TGTGCCAGCAGCCTCGGGACAGGGGTTACCTACGAGCAGTACTTC. Protein: CASSLGTGVTYEQYF.

This clone occurred a few times. The chain's CDR3 is CASSSRAGNTEAFF. CDR3 DNA: TGTGCCAGCAGTTCCAGGGCGGGGAACACTGAAGCTTTCTTT. The V gene is TRBV6-8, the J gene TRBJ1-1; D possibly corresponds to TRBD1 (5 bases). The V end lost 4 bases, the J end lost 1 base, and 10 bases lay between the germline ends. The CDR3 has 14 residues. Germline CDR1 reads MNHGY; CDR2 reads SAAAGT.

This clone was seen a few times. The genes are TRBV28 and TRBJ2-7; tentatively, D is TRBD1 (5 bases). Germline V gene sequence: CDR1 MDHEN, CDR2 SYDVKM. The CDR3 spans 12 residues. V shed 4 bases and J shed 6 bases, with 10 bases lying between them. The CDR3 region has the DNA TGTGCCAGCAGTTCCAGGGTTGGCGAGCAGTACTTC. Encoded protein: CASSSRVGEQYF.

This clone is deemed medium-sized (0.01 to 0.1%). This chain connects TRBV11-3 to TRBJ1-4; D gene unclear. The CDR3 consists of 15 residues. Trimming stripped 4 bases from V and 8 bases from J, with 17 bases between. Germline CDR1 reads SGHNT; CDR2 reads YENEEA. For the CDR3, the DNA is TGTGCCAGCAGCTCTAGATTGGGGAGAGAGGAAAAACTGTTTTTT. It translates to CASSSRLGREEKLFF. The variable domain in full, with the rest retrieved from reference TRBV11-3 and TRBJ1-4, is EAGVVQSPRYKIIEKKQPVAFWCNPISGHNTLYWYLQNLGQGPELLIRYENEEAVDDSQLPKDRFSAERLKGVDSTLKIQPAELGDSAVYLCASSSRLGREEKLFFGSGTQLSVL.

The chain is built from TRBV5-1 and TRBJ2-1, with 7 bases lining up with TRBD2. CDR3 length equals 19 residues. CDR1 is SGHRS and CDR2 is YFSETQ in the germline V gene. J lost 0 bases, V lost 0 bases, and 12 bases had no gene match. CDR3 region: CASSLAFPRSGISYNEQFF. The CDR3 coding sequence is TGCGCCAGCAGCTTGGCCTTTCCTCGGAGCGGGATCTCCTACAATGAGCAGTTCTTC.

The chain recombines TRBV9 with TRBJ2-2; 8 nucleotides line up with TRBD2. The germline V gene encodes CDR1 SGDLS and CDR2 YYNGEE. Germline trimming cut 4 bases from V and 2 bases from J; bases unmatched to any gene: 4. The CDR3 has 15 residues. CDR3 loop: CASSYSGANTGELFF. CDR3 DNA sequence: TGTGCCAGCAGCTATAGCGGGGCTAACACCGGGGAGCTGTTTTTT.

This clone is labeled medium-sized. The CDR3 DNA reads TGCGCCAGCAGCCAGCTGTCCGGAACTCATCAGCCCCAGCATTTT. Translating it yields CASSQLSGTHQPQHF. V and J are TRBV4-1 and TRBJ1-5; D gene uncertain. V was trimmed by 3 bases and J by 5 bases, leaving 14 bases between them. The length of the CDR3 is 15 residues. Germline assignment: CDR1 MGHRA and CDR2 YSYEKL.

This clone was found once. The chain carries TRBV19 and TRBJ2-3; D is uncertain. Germline V lookup: CDR1 LNHDA, CDR2 SQIVND (reference sequence). This CDR3 contains 13 residues. V was shortened by 3 bases and J by 9 bases, with 13 bases between the two germline ends. CDR3 sequence: CASSITTANTQYF. The CDR3 DNA reads as TGTGCCAGTAGTATTACGACCGCAAACACGCAGTATTTT.

Judged by abundance, this clone is large. This chain links TRBV11-3 with TRBJ1-1; 8 bases are shared with TRBD1. Trimming removed 4 bases from V and 4 bases from J; junction bases left unmatched: 5. Germline-derived CDR1 and CDR2 are SGHNT and YENEEA. CDR3 length: 14 amino acids. Written as DNA, the CDR3 is TGTGCCAGCAGCTGGACAGGGAAAGGCACTGAAGCTTTCTTT. Amino acids: CASSWTGKGTEAFF.

This clone is deemed large (0.1 to 1%). The V call is TRBV30, the J call TRBJ2-5; D remains unclear. The CDR3 covers 13 residues. Looked up from germline, CDR1 is GTSNPN and CDR2 is SVGIG (reference sequence). Trimming removed 3 bases from V and 0 bases from J, with 8 bases in between. The CDR3 protein is CAWRGSYQETQYF. CDR3 DNA: TGTGCCTGGAGGGGCTCATACCAAGAGACCCAGTACTTC.

This sequence joins TRBV6-8 and TRBJ2-7, with D possibly TRBD1 on 5 matching bases. The germline CDR1 and CDR2 sequences are MNHGY and SAAAGT. The CDR3 is 12 residues long. V was trimmed by 6 bases and J by 2 bases, leaving 8 bases between them. The CDR3 DNA reads TGTGCCAGCAGCCAGGGTGCCTACGAGCAGTACTTC. Its translation is CASSQGAYEQYF.

This clone is judged large. The rearrangement joins TRBV9 to TRBJ2-7; 9 bases fit TRBD1. In germline, CDR1 is SGDLS, CDR2 YYNGEE. The CDR3 sequence is 15 residues long. J gave up 2 bases and V 0 bases, and 3 bases lay outside the gene matches. CDR3 loop: CASSVGGQGTYEQYF. In nucleotides, the CDR3 is TGTGCCAGCAGCGTAGGGGGACAGGGAACCTACGAGCAGTACTTC.